This TCR beta chain was identified during a study of OX40 agonist ivuxolimab in advanced cancers. Study summary: It was ivuxolimab, an agonistic anti-OX40 (CD134) antibody, that patients were treated with. Cancers in dose escalation were hepatocellular, melanoma, renal cell and head and neck. Study-wide results and caveats: Individuals who were partial responders at 0.1-3.0 mg/kg had clonal expansion that ranked among the lowest.

Systemic immunosuppression or a history of autoimmune disease excluded patients. Data came from immunoSEQ multiplex PCR; TCRdb stores just in-frame clones and leaves some out. The sample includes about 110,000 clones, 80% to 95% of them seen just once. This clone appeared a single time. Its antigen is not known. Germline-derived CDR1 and CDR2 are GTSNPN and SVGIG (reference sequence). The V gene lost 3 bases and the J gene lost 3 bases, with 14 bases spanning the gap. CDR3 length: 14 residues. The sequenced sample was CD4+ or CD8+ T cells sorted from blood, obtained in a trial of the OX40 agonist ivuxolimab. V usage is TRBV30 and J usage is TRBJ1-1, with D unresolved. The TCR comes from an adult with an advanced solid tumor such as melanoma, head and neck, liver or kidney cancer. The CDR3 sequence is CAWSRAEGHTEAFF. The CDR3 nucleotides read TGTGCCTGGAGCCGCGCCGAGGGCCACACTGAAGCTTTCTTT.